A single sample gave rise to the 17 T cell receptor beta chains below, sequenced in a study of technical replicates of blood from a few donors. Libraries were prepared by immunoSEQ multiplex PCR; TCRdb keeps only in-frame clonotypes and omits some of them. The sample consists of about 80,000 clones, about 88% of them appearing once. Sequenced: T cells isolated from PBMCs. All receptors derive from a human donor in good health.

The chain is built from TRBV6-5 and TRBJ1-2, with 7 bases matching TRBD1. Trimming removed 4 bases from V and 3 bases from J; junction bases left unmatched: 5. Germline V gene lookup returns CDR1 MNHEY and CDR2 SVGAGI. The length of the CDR3 is 14 residues. The CDR3 spells CASSSDRADYGYTF. CDR3 DNA sequence: TGTGCCAGCAGTTCCGACAGGGCGGACTATGGCTACACCTTC.

The V gene is TRBV2, the J gene TRBJ1-1; D is ambiguous. Trimming took 8 bases from V and 7 from J, leaving 8 bases between them. CDR1 and CDR2 (germline): SNHLY, FYNNEI. This CDR3 is built from 10 residues. CDR3 nucleotide sequence: TGTGCCAGCGTAACCAGTGAAGCTTTCTTT. Its protein product is CASVTSEAFF.

This clone was counted between two and nine times. The chain uses TRBV7-2 and TRBJ2-7; the match to TRBD1 covers 9 bases. Germline lookup yields CDR1 SGHTA and CDR2 FQGNSA. The trim removed 5 bases at V and 6 bases at J, leaving 5 bases unmatched. There are 13 residues in the CDR3. The CDR3 spells CASSKQGAAEQYF. The CDR3 nucleotides read TGTGCCAGCAGCAAACAGGGGGCCGCCGAGCAGTACTTC.

The V and J genes are TRBV11-2 and TRBJ2-7, with D tentatively TRBD1 (6 bases). The CDR3 contains 14 residues. Trimming stripped 5 bases from V and 3 bases from J, with 14 bases between. The germline gives CDR1 SGHAT, CDR2 FQNNGV. CDR3 in amino acids: CASSLGDIFYEQYF. The CDR3 DNA reads TGTGCCAGCAGCCTCGGGGACATATTCTACGAGCAGTACTTC.

The chain is built from TRBV2 and TRBJ2-7, with 10 bases matching TRBD2. With V trimmed by 6 bases and J by 4 bases, 6 bases remained unmatched. Germline V gene lookup returns CDR1 SNHLY and CDR2 FYNNEI. This CDR3 has 14 residues. This CDR3 is CASSSTSGIYEQYF. The CDR3 DNA follows: TGTGCCAGCAGCTCTACTAGCGGGATTTACGAGCAGTACTTC.

The CDR3 region is CASRPTANEYGYTF. The CDR3 DNA is TGTGCCAGTAGGCCGACAGCGAACGAATATGGCTACACCTTC. The chain has TRBV19 and TRBJ1-2, with TRBD1 as a possible D gene (5 bases). Trimming cost V 6 bases and J 5 bases, with 16 bases left between them. Germline V gives CDR1 LNHDA, CDR2 SQIVND (reference sequence). The CDR3 sequence is 14 residues long.

J is TRBJ1-5 and V is TRBV15, with no clear D. The CDR3 length is 14 residues. Per germline, CDR1 LNHNV and CDR2 YYDKDF (reference sequence). V was trimmed by 0 bases and J by 7 bases, leaving 10 bases between them. This CDR3 is CATSRDAASQPQHF. Written as DNA, the CDR3 is TGTGCCACCAGCAGAGATGCGGCGAGCCAGCCCCAGCATTTT.

This clone came up a few times. V and J are TRBV4-1 and TRBJ1-1; D is uncertain. The CDR3 is 14 amino acids. Germline CDR1 reads MGHRA; CDR2 reads YSYEKL. V lost 0 bases and J 10 bases, leaving 15 bases between the germline ends. CDR3 region: CASSQDSGRWVAFF. CDR3 coding DNA: TGCGCCAGCAGCCAAGATTCGGGGAGGTGGGTAGCTTTCTTT.

The gene calls are TRBV9 and TRBJ1-1; perhaps TRBD1 as D (5 bases). The CDR3 totals 16 residues. Germline V gives CDR1 SGDLS, CDR2 YYNGEE. Between the trimmed V and J ends, which lost 0 bases and 5 bases, there was a span of 17 bases. The CDR3 DNA is TGTGCCAGCAGCGTAGGGGGCTCTCTGGCGGGGACTGAAGCTTTCTTT. It is translated as CASSVGGSLAGTEAFF.

V usage is TRBV13 and J usage is TRBJ2-7, with a weak D call TRBD2 (5 bases). Germline lookup yields CDR1 PRHDT and CDR2 FYEKMQ (reference sequence). CDR3 length: 13 amino acids. V shed 5 bases and J shed 3 bases, with 11 bases lying between them. The CDR3 DNA sequence: TGTGCCAGCAGCGCGGGTGGGATCTACGAGCAGTACTTC. It specifies CASSAGGIYEQYF.

The chain has TRBV7-2 and TRBJ2-2; D remains unclear. The ends were cut back, 2 bases at V and 7 bases at J, with 8 bases in the middle. In germline, CDR1 is SGHTA, CDR2 FQGNSA. CDR3 length: 13 residues. CDR3 region: CASSLSVLGELFF. Here the CDR3 DNA reads TGTGCCAGCAGCTTATCGGTTCTCGGGGAGCTGTTTTTT.

The chain has TRBV5-1 and TRBJ1-1, with 10 bases matching TRBD1. The CDR3 totals 13 residues. In germline, CDR1 is SGHRS, CDR2 YFSETQ. V lost 0 bases and J lost 8; bases outside the gene matches: 1. The CDR3 sequence: CASSLEGQGEAFF. The CDR3 nucleotides read TGCGCCAGCAGCTTGGAGGGACAGGGGGAAGCTTTCTTT.

This clone was picked up one time. This chain uses TRBV20-1 with TRBJ2-7; D not resolved. Germline V CDR1 and CDR2: DFQATT, SNEGSKA (reference sequence). V lost 3 bases and J lost 10, with 13 bases in between. CDR3 length: 11 residues. CDR3 DNA sequence: TGCAGTGCTAGTACCACAGAAAATCAGTACTTC. Translated: CSASTTENQYF.

This clone was picked up a small number of times. The chain recombines TRBV9 with TRBJ2-3, with a tentative D call TRBD2 (6 bases). This CDR3 region has 13 residues. V lost 0 bases to trimming and J lost 11 bases, with 13 bases between them. Germline CDR1 and CDR2: SGDLS and YYNGEE. The CDR3 DNA is TGTGCCAGCAGCGTAGAGGACGGGAGCGGGCAGTATTTT. Translation gives CASSVEDGSGQYF.

The chain joins TRBV5-4 to TRBJ1-4; 7 nucleotides align to TRBD1. The trim removed 4 bases at V and 8 bases at J, leaving 8 bases unmatched. The CDR3 extends over 14 amino acids. Germline CDR1 and CDR2: SGHNT and YYREEE (reference sequence). CDR3 in DNA: TGTGCCAGCAGCAAGGACAGGTCGACGGAAAAACTGTTTTTT. Translation gives CASSKDRSTEKLFF.

The chain uses TRBV27 and TRBJ2-7; TRBD2 matches at 8 bases. Trimming cost V 2 bases and J 3 bases; bases outside gene matches: 6. Germline CDR1 and CDR2: MNHEY and SMNVEV (reference sequence). The CDR3 sequence is 15 residues long. CDR3 protein: CASSLRTSRGYEQYF. For the CDR3, the DNA is TGTGCCAGCAGTTTAAGGACTAGCAGAGGCTACGAGCAGTACTTC.

The V call is TRBV29-1, the J call TRBJ2-7, with unresolved D. Per the germline V gene, CDR1 is SQVTM and CDR2 is ANQGSEA. V was pared by 3 bases and J by 0 bases, with 12 bases between. This CDR3 has 14 residues. CDR3 sequence (DNA): TGCAGCGTTGAGAAGCGAGACGCCTCCTACGAGCAGTACTTC. It is translated as CSVEKRDASYEQYF.